This T cell receptor (beta chain) came from a study of monozygotic twins with inflammatory bowel disease. Study findings and constraints: Patient repertoires may carry noise from differing immunosuppressive treatments. Fewer shared clonotypes with others were found in IBD patients than in healthy twins, especially with disease activity.

TCRdb reprocessed the 5' RACE reads; each CDR3 protein has one entry and no DNA is given. In total, the table holds 150,000 to 200,000 distinct CDR3 sequences. The germline gives CDR1 SQVTM, CDR2 ANQGSEA. This CDR3 contains 15 residues. About this clonotype: Its antigen is as yet unknown.

This clonotype was obtained from a human donor with ulcerative colitis or Crohn's disease, or a healthy co-twin of an affected twin (not recorded which). The chain recombines TRBV29-1 with TRBJ2-2; TCRdb's assignment of TRBD1 cannot be checked, as there is no DNA. Sequenced: blood. The chain's CDR3 is CSVEFGRNRAGELFF.